This T cell receptor beta chain derives from a study of blood T cells in healthy people across ages. The germline gives CDR1 MNHEY, CDR2 SVGAGI. The CDR3 has 14 residues. Trimming pared 3 bases from V and 4 bases from J, leaving 12 bases between. A few counts support this clonotype. A second PCR of roughly 7 to 11 cycles used a sample-barcoded 5' primer and a J-beta primer mix. TCRdb analysed the 5' RACE reads with MiXCR anew, one entry per CDR3 protein. Of about 630,000 distinct CDR3 sequences detected, 20% to 25% appear once; the ten largest clones hold around 3.4%. This chain links TRBV6-5 with TRBJ1-2; D uncertain. Sample: blood. The receptor's source is a man between 65 and 80 years old in good health. CDR3 region: CASSYTSPRYGYTF. CDR3 nucleotide sequence: TGTGCCAGCAGTTATACCTCTCCTCGCTATGGCTACACCTTC.